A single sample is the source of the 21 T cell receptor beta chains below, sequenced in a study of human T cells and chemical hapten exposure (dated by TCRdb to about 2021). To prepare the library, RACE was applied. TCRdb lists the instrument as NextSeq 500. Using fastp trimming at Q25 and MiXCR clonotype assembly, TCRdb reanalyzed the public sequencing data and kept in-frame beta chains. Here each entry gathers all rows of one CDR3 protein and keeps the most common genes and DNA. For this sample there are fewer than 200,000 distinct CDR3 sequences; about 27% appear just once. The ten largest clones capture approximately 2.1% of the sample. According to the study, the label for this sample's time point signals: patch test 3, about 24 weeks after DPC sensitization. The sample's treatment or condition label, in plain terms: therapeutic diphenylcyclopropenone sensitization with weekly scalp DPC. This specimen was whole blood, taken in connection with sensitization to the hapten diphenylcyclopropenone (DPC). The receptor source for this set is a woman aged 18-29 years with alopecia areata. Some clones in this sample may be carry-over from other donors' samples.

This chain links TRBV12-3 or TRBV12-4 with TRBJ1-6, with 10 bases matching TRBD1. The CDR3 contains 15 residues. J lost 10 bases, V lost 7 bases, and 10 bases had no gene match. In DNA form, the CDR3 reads TGTGCCAGCACCCCCGGGGACAGGGGCCTATCACCCCTCCACTTT. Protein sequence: CASTPGDRGLSPLHF.

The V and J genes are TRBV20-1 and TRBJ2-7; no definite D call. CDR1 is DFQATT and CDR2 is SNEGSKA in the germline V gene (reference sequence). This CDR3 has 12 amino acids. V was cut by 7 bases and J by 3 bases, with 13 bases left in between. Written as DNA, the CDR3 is TGCAGTGTGAGTGAGTCCGTCTACGAGCAGTACTTC. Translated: CSVSESVYEQYF.

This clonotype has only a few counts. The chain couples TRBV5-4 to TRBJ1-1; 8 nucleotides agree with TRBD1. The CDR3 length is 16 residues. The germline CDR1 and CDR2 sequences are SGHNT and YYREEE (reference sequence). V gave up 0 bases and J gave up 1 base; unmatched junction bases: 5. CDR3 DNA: TGTGCCAGCAGCTTGGGTGGACAGGGAGGGAACACTGAAGCTTTCTTT. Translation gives CASSLGGQGGNTEAFF.

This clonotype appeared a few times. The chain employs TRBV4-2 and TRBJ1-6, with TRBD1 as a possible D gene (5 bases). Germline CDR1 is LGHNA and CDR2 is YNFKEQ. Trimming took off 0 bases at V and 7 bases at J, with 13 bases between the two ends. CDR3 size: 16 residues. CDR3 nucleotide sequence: TGTGCCAGCAGCCAAGATAGCGGGACTTCCAATTCACCCCTCCACTTT. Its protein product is CASSQDSGTSNSPLHF.

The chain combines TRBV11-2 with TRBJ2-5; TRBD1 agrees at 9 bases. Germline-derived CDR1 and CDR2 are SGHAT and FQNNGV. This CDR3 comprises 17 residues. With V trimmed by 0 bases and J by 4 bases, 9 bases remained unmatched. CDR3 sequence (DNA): TGTGCCAGCAGCTTAGATCAACGGGACAGGGCGCGAGAGACCCAGTACTTC. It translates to CASSLDQRDRARETQYF.

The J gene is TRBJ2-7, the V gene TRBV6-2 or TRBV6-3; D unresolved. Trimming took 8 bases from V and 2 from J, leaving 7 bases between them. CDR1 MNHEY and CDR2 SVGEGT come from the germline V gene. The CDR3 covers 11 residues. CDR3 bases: TGTGCCAGCGCCCGAACCTACGAGCAGTACTTC. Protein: CASARTYEQYF.

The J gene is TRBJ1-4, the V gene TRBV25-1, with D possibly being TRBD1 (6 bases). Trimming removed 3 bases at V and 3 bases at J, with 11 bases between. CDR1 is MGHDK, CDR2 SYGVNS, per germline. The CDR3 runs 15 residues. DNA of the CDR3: TGTGCCAGCAGTGAGTCCAGGGGTTCTAATGAAAAACTGTTTTTT. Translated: CASSESRGSNEKLFF.

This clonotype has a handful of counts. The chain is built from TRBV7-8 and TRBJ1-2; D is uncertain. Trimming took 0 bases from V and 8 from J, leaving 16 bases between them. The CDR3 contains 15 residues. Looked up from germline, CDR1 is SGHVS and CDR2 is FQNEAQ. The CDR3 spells CASSLALTPKGGYTF. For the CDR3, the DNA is TGTGCCAGCAGCTTAGCCCTGACACCTAAAGGAGGCTACACCTTC. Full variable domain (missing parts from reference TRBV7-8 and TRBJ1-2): GAGVSQSPRYKVAKRGQDVALRCDPISGHVSLFWYQQALGQGPEFLTYFQNEAQLDKSGLPSDRFFAERPEGSVSTLKIQRTQQEDSAVYLCASSLALTPKGGYTFGSGTRLTVV.

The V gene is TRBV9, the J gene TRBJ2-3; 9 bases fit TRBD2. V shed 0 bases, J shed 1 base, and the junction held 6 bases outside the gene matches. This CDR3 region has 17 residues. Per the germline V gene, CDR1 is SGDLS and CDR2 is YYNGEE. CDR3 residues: CASSVGAAGGGTDTQYF. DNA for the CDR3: TGTGCCAGCAGCGTAGGGGCAGCGGGAGGTGGCACAGATACGCAGTATTTT.

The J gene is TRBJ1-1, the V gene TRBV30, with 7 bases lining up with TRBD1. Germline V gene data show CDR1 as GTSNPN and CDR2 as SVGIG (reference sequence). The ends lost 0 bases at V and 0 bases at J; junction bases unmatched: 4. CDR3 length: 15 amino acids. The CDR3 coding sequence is TGTGCCTGGAGTGTACTGACAGGGATGAACACTGAAGCTTTCTTT. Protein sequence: CAWSVLTGMNTEAFF.

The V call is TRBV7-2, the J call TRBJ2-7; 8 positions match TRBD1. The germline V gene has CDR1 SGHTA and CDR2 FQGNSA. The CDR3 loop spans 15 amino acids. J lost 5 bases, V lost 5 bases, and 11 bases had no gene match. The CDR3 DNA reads TGTGCCAGCAGCGCCTCCGGGACAGGTTGGGACGAGCAGTACTTC. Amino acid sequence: CASSASGTGWDEQYF.

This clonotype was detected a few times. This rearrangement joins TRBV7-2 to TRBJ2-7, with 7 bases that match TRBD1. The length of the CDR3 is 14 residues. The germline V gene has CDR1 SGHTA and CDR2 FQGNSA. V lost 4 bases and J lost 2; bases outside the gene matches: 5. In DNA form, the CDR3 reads TGTGCCAGCAGCTCAGGGACAGCCCCCTACGAGCAGTACTTC. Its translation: CASSSGTAPYEQYF.

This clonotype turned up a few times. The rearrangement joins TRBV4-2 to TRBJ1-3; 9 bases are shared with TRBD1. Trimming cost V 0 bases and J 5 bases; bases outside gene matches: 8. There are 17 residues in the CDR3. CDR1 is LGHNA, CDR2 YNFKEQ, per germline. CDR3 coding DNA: TGTGCCAGCAGCCAAGATCTTGACAGGGGGATTCGAAACACCATATATTTT. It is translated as CASSQDLDRGIRNTIYF.

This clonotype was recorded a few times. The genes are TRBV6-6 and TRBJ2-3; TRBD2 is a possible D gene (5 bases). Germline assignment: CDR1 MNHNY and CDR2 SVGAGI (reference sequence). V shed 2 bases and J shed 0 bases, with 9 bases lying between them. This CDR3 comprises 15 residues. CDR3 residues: CASSYKAASTDTQYF. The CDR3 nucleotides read TGTGCCAGCAGTTACAAAGCGGCTAGCACAGATACGCAGTATTTT.

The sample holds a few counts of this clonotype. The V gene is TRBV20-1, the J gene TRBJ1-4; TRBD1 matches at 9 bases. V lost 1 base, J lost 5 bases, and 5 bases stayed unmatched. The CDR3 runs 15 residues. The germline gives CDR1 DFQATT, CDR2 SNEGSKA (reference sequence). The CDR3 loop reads CSARGGTGSNEKLFF. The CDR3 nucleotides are TGCAGTGCTAGAGGGGGGACAGGGTCGAATGAAAAACTGTTTTTT.

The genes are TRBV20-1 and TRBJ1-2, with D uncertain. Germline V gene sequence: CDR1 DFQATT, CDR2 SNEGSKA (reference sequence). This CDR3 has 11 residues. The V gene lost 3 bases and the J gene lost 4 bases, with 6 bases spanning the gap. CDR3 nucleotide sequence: TGCAGTGCTAGTTCCCTCTATGGCTACACCTTC. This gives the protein CSASSLYGYTF.

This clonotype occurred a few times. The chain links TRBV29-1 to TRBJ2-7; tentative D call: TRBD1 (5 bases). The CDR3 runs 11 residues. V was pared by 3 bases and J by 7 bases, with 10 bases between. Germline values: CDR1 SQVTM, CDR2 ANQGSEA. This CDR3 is CSVDKGMEQYF. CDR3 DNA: TGCAGCGTTGATAAGGGGATGGAGCAGTACTTC.

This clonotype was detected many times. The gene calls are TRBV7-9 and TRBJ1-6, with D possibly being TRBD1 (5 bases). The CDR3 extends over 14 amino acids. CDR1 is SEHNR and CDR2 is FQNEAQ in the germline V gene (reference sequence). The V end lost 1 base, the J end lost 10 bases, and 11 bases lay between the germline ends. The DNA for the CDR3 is TGTGCCAGCAGCTTAGGGGACGTAGCATCACCCCTCCACTTT. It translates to CASSLGDVASPLHF.

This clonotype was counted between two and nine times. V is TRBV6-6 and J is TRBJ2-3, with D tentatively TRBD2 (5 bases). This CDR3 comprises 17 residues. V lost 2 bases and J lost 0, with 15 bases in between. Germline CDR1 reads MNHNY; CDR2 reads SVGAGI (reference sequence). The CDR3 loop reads CASSYNSLPGSTDTQYF. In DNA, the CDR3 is TGTGCCAGCAGTTACAACAGTCTCCCGGGAAGCACAGATACGCAGTATTTT.

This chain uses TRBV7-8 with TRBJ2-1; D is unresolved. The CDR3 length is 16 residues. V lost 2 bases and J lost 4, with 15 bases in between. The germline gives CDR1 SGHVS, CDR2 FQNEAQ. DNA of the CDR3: TGTGCCAGCAGCTTACCTACTAACCCTCTTTACAATGAGCAGTTCTTC. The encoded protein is CASSLPTNPLYNEQFF. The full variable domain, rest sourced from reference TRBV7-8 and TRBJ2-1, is GAGVSQSPRYKVAKRGQDVALRCDPISGHVSLFWYQQALGQGPEFLTYFQNEAQLDKSGLPSDRFFAERPEGSVSTLKIQRTQQEDSAVYLCASSLPTNPLYNEQFFGPGTRLTVL.

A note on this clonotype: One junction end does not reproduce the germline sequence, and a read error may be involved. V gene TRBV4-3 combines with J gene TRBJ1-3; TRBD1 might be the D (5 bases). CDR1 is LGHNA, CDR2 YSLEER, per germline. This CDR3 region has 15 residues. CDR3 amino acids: CASSQVGGVGNTIYF. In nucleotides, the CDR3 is TGTGCCAGCAGCCAAGTAGGAGGGGTTGGAAACACCATATATTTT.